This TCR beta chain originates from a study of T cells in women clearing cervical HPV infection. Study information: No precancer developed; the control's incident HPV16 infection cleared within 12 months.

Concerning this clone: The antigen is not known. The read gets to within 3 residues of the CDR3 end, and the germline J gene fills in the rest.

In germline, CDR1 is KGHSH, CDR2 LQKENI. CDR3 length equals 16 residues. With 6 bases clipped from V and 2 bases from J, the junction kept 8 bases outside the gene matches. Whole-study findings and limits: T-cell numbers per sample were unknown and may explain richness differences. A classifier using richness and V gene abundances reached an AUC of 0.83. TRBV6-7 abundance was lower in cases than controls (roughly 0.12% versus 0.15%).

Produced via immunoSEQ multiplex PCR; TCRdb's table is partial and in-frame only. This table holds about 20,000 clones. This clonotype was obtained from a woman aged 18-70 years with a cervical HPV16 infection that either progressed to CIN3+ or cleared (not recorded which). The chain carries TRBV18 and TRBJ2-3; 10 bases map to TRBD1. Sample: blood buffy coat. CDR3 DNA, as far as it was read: TGTGCCAGCTCGAAAAGGACAGGGGGTTACACAGATACG. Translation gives CASSKRTGGYTDT. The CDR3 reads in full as CASSKRTGGYTDTQYF.